These 2 T cell receptor beta chains originate from one sample sequenced in a study of T cell repertoires in cytomegalovirus infection. TCRdb analysed the reads with MiXCR anew, one entry per CDR3 protein. The data show around 99,000 distinct CDR3 sequences, with about 28% seen just once and approximately 78% held by the top ten. No antigen has been identified for these receptors. The sample here was CD8+ T cells from cultured PBMCs, taken from culture after CMV antigen stimulation. Every receptor here comes from a human donor in good health (CMV status not recorded). Some clones in this sample may be carry-over from other donors' samples.

CDR3 loop: CASRSDSYNSPLHF. The CDR3 bases are TGTGCCAGCAGATCGGACAGCTATAATTCACCCCTCCACTTT. This chain joins TRBV27 and TRBJ1-6; D is possibly TRBD1 (6 bases). V was trimmed by 6 bases and J by 3 bases, leaving 9 bases between them. The CDR3 contains 14 residues. Germline assignment: CDR1 MNHEY and CDR2 SMNVEV (reference sequence).

This clonotype has a handful of counts. The chain couples TRBV19 to TRBJ2-7, with D perhaps TRBD1 or TRBD2 (5 bases each). Trimming stripped 3 bases from V and 3 bases from J, with 12 bases between. CDR1 LNHDA and CDR2 SQIVND come from the germline V gene (reference sequence). CDR3 length equals 14 residues. The CDR3 bases are TGTGCCAGTAGTATTTGGGACGCAGACTACGAGCAGTACTTC. It is translated as CASSIWDADYEQYF.